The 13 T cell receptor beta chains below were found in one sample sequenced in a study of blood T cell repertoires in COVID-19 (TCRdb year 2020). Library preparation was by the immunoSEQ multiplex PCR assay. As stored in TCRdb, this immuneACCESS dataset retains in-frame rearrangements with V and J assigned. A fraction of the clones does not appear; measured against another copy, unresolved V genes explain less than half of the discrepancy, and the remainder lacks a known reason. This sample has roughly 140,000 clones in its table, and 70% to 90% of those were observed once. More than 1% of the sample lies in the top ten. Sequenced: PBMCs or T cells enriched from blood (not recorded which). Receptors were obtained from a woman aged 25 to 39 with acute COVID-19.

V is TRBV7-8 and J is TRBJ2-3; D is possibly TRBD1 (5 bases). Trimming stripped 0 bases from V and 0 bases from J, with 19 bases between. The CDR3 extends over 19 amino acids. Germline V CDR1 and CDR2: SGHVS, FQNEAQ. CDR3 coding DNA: TGTGCCAGCAGCTTAGCCATATCGATGACAGAACATAGCACAGATACGCAGTATTTT. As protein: CASSLAISMTEHSTDTQYF.

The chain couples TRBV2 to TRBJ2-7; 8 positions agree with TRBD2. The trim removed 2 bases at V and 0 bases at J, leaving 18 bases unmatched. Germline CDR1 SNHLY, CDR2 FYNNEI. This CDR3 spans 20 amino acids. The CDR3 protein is CASSERLWQGTSGSSYEQYF. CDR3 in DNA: TGTGCCAGCAGTGAACGTTTGTGGCAGGGAACGAGCGGGAGCTCCTACGAGCAGTACTTC.

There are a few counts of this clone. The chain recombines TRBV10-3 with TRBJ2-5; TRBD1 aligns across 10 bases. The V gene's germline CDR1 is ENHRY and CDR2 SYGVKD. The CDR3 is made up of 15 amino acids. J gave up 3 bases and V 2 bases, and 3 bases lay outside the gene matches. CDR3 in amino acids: CAISEPGTGEETQYF. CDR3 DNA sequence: TGTGCCATCAGTGAGCCAGGGACAGGGGAAGAGACCCAGTACTTC.

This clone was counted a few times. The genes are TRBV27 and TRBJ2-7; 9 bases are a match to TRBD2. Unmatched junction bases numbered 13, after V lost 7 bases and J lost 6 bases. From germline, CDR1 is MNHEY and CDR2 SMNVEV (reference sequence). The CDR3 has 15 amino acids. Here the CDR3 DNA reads TGTGCCAGCAACGTCGCGGGAGGGCCCGTGGGCGAGCAGTACTTC. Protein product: CASNVAGGPVGEQYF.

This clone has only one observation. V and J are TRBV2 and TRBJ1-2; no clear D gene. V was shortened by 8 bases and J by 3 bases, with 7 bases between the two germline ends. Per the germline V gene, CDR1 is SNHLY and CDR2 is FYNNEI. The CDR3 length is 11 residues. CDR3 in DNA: TGTGCCAGCGGAGGGTACTATGGCTACACCTTC. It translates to CASGGYYGYTF.

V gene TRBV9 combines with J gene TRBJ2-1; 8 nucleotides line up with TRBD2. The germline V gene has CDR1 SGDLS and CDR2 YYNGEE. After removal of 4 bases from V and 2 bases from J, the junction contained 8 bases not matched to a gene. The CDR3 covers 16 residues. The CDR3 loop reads CASSPSGGPPYNEQFF. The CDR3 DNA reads TGTGCCAGCAGCCCATCGGGAGGGCCGCCCTACAATGAGCAGTTCTTC.

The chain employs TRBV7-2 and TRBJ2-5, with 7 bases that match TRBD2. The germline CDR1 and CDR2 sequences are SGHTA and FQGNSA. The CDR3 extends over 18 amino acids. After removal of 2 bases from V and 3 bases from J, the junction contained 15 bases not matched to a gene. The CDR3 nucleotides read TGTGCCAGCAGCTTATACGAGACTAGCTCGGAAATAGAAGAGACCCAGTACTTC. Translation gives CASSLYETSSEIEETQYF.

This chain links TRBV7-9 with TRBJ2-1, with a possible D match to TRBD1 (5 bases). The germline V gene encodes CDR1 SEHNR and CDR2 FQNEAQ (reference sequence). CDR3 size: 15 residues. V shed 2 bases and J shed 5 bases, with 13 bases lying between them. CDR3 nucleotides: TGTGCCAGCAGCTTACACCTGCTACAGGACAATGAGCAGTTCTTC. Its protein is CASSLHLLQDNEQFF.

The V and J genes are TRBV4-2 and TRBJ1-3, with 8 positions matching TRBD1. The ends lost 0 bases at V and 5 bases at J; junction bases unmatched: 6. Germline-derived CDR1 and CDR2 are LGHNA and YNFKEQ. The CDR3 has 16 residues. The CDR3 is CASSQEGRTGRNTIYF. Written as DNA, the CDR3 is TGTGCCAGCAGCCAAGAAGGAAGGACAGGGAGAAACACCATATATTTT.

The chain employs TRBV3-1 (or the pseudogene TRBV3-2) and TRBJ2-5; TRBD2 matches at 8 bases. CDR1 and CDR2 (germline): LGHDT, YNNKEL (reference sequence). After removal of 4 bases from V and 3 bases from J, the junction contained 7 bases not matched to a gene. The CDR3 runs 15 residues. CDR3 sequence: CASSLLGLEEETQYF. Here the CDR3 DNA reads TGTGCCAGCAGCCTCCTGGGACTAGAGGAAGAGACCCAGTACTTC.

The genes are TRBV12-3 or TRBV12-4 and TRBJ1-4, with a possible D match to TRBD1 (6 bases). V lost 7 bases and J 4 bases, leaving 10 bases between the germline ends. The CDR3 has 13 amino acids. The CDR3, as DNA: TGTGCCAGCACTGCGGACAGTAATGAAAAACTGTTTTTT. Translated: CASTADSNEKLFF.

CDR3 in DNA: TGTGCCACCAGTGAGGGACAGGGAATTTTAGATACGCAGTATTTT. This translates into CATSEGQGILDTQYF. J is TRBJ2-3 and V is TRBV24-1; 9 bases agree with TRBD1. CDR1 and CDR2 from the germline V gene are KGHDR and SFDVKD. This CDR3 has 15 amino acids. Trimming at V came to 4 bases and at J to 5 bases, leaving 6 bases not matched to a gene.

The CDR3 nucleotides are TGTGCCAGCAGTTCGATAGCGGGGGGTTACAATGAGCAGTTCTTC. Translation: CASSSIAGGYNEQFF. The chain uses TRBV27 and TRBJ2-1; 10 bases are shared with TRBD2. This CDR3 comprises 15 residues. The ends lost 4 bases at V and 4 bases at J; junction bases unmatched: 4. Per germline, CDR1 MNHEY and CDR2 SMNVEV (reference sequence).